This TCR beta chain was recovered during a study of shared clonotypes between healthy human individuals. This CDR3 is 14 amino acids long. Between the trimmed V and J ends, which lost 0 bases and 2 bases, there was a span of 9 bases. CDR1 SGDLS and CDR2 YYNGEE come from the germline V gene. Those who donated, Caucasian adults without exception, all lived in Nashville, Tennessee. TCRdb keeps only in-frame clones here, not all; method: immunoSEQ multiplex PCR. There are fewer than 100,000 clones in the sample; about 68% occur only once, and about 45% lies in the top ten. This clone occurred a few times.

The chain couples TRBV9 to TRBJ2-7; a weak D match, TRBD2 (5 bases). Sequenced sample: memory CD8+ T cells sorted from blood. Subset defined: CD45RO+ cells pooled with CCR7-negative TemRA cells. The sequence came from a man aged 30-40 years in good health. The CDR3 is CASSVGAEPYEQYF. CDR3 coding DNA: TGTGCCAGCAGCGTAGGAGCGGAGCCCTACGAGCAGTACTTC.